This T cell receptor beta chain is from a study of CD8 T cells in Susac syndrome. Isolation of CD8+ and CD4+ T cells was performed negatively, whereas enrichment of TEMRA cells was done by FACS. RNA in amounts of about 0.45 to 1 ug was reverse transcribed with random hexamers. The CDR3 of TCR beta was amplified by immunoSEQ multiplex PCR across 54 Vbeta and 13 Jbeta. A single record per CDR3 protein comes from TCRdb applying MiXCR to the immunoSEQ multiplex PCR reads. The profile shows 90,000 to 110,000 distinct CDR3 sequences, 90% to 98% of them singletons. V gave up 1 base and J gave up 0 bases, with 16 bases separating them. The germline gives CDR1 LNHDA, CDR2 SQIVND (reference sequence). CDR3 size: 19 residues.

This rearrangement joins TRBV19 to TRBJ2-6; D not certain. This receptor was identified in a human donor in good health. What was sequenced was CD4+ T cells from PBMCs. The CDR3 loop reads CASSIVPRIHISGANVLTF. The CDR3 nucleotides are TGTGCCAGTAGTATAGTACCCCGAATTCACATCTCTGGGGCCAACGTCCTGACTTTC.